The 20 T cell receptor beta chains given below trace back to one sample, sequenced in a study of blood T cell repertoires in COVID-19. Produced via immunoSEQ multiplex PCR; TCRdb's table is partial and in-frame only. The sample includes about 72,000 clones, roughly 83% of them seen just once. What was sequenced was peripheral blood. The receptors stem from a woman of 80 years or more with acute or convalescent COVID-19.

This clone has just one count. The rearrangement uses TRBV29-1 and TRBJ1-2; D not resolved. The CDR3 covers 12 residues. Trimming left V 8 bases short and J 8 bases short, with 18 bases between. Germline CDR1 and CDR2: SQVTM and ANQGSEA. The CDR3 protein is CSIVRGERGYTF. The CDR3 DNA reads as TGCAGCATCGTCCGGGGAGAGAGGGGCTACACCTTC. The full variable domain, in which reference TRBV29-1 and TRBJ1-2 provide the parts outside the CDR3, is SAVISQKPSRDICQRGTSLTIQCQVDSQVTMMFWYRQQPGQSLTLIATANQGSEATYESGFVIDKFPISRPNLTFSTLTVSNMSPEDSSIYLCSIVRGERGYTFGSGTRLTVV.

CDR3 in DNA: TGTGCCAGCAGGCAGGAGGGAGGCTATGGCTACACCTTC. It is translated as CASRQEGGYGYTF. V is TRBV6-4 and J is TRBJ1-2; no clear D gene. The V end lost 6 bases, the J end lost 4 bases, and 12 bases lay between the germline ends. The CDR3 has 13 residues. Germline CDR1 reads MRHNA; CDR2 reads SNTAGT.

The chain recombines TRBV7-8 with TRBJ2-7; TRBD1 matches 10 bases. Germline trimming cut 5 bases from V and 5 bases from J; bases unmatched to any gene: 15. The CDR3 sequence is 17 residues long. Looked up from germline, CDR1 is SGHVS and CDR2 is FQNEAQ. In DNA form, the CDR3 reads TGTGCCAGCAGCAAAAGATCCGGGACAGGGGTGCTTGACGAGCAGTACTTC. This translates into CASSKRSGTGVLDEQYF. The full variable domain, rest sourced from reference TRBV7-8 and TRBJ2-7, is GAGVSQSPRYKVAKRGQDVALRCDPISGHVSLFWYQQALGQGPEFLTYFQNEAQLDKSGLPSDRFFAERPEGSVSTLKIQRTQQEDSAVYLCASSKRSGTGVLDEQYFGPGTRLTVT.

The chain is built from TRBV29-1 and TRBJ1-1, with D uncertain. Germline CDR1 and CDR2: SQVTM and ANQGSEA. Between the trimmed V and J ends, which lost 4 bases and 6 bases, there was a span of 18 bases. The CDR3 has 14 residues. For the CDR3, the DNA is TGCAGCGTTGTGGGTTACGAGAGGGAGTCTGAAGCTTTCTTT. Protein product: CSVVGYERESEAFF.

This chain uses TRBV27 with TRBJ2-3, with unresolved D. This CDR3 is 13 amino acids long. The germline CDR1 and CDR2 sequences are MNHEY and SMNVEV (reference sequence). The germline V and J ends were trimmed by 2 bases and 7 bases, with 10 bases remaining between them. In DNA, the CDR3 is TGTGCCAGCAGTTTAGAAAGACAATATACGCAGTATTTT. It is translated as CASSLERQYTQYF.

The gene calls are TRBV5-4 and TRBJ1-6; TRBD1 might be the D (6 bases). Looked up from germline, CDR1 is SGHNT and CDR2 is YYREEE (reference sequence). CDR3 length: 14 amino acids. V lost 7 bases to trimming and J lost 10 bases, with 18 bases between them. In DNA form, the CDR3 reads TGTGCCAGCCACGCCCAGGGGAATCACTCACCCCTCCACTTT. Translating gives CASHAQGNHSPLHF.

This chain links TRBV5-5 with TRBJ2-7, with 9 nucleotides matching TRBD1. CDR3 size: 16 residues. The germline V gene encodes CDR1 SGHKS and CDR2 YYEKEE (reference sequence). V trimming: 0 bases; J trimming: 3 bases; junction bases outside the gene matches: 7. The CDR3 loop is CASSLVETGGFYEQYF. CDR3 sequence (DNA): TGTGCCAGCAGCTTGGTAGAGACAGGGGGATTCTACGAGCAGTACTTC.

In the case of this clone: Its ends do not fully match the called genes, so a read error is possible. The rearrangement uses TRBV19 and TRBJ2-7; no clear D. Germline CDR1 reads LNHDA; CDR2 reads SQIVND (reference sequence). The length of the CDR3 is 10 residues. The CDR3 DNA is TGTGCCAGTAGTATAGCCAGTCCTCGCTTC. Protein: CASSIASPRF.

This clone has only a few counts. V gene TRBV30 combines with J gene TRBJ2-5, with D possibly being TRBD2 (5 bases). Trimming removed 0 bases at V and 2 bases at J, with 10 bases between. This CDR3 spans 14 amino acids. Germline assignment: CDR1 GTSNPN and CDR2 SVGIG (reference sequence). In nucleotides, the CDR3 is TGTGCCTGGAGTGTATTACTAGGTCAAGAGACCCAGTACTTC. It specifies CAWSVLLGQETQYF.

The rearrangement joins TRBV27 to TRBJ1-6, with TRBD1 as a possible D gene (6 bases). V lost 5 bases and J 4 bases, leaving 18 bases between the germline ends. Germline V lookup: CDR1 MNHEY, CDR2 SMNVEV (reference sequence). The CDR3 contains 17 residues. CDR3 bases: TGTGCCAGCAGTCCTGACCCTACCAGGGGTTATAATTCACCCCTCCACTTT. This encodes CASSPDPTRGYNSPLHF.

The chain has TRBV2 and TRBJ2-1; 8 nucleotides match TRBD2. Trimming at V came to 5 bases and at J to 4 bases, leaving 4 bases not matched to a gene. Germline CDR1 is SNHLY and CDR2 is FYNNEI. The CDR3 spans 14 residues. The CDR3 here is CASSSASGYNEQFF. CDR3 DNA sequence: TGTGCCAGCAGTTCGGCTAGCGGGTACAATGAGCAGTTCTTC.

The V and J genes are TRBV11-2 and TRBJ1-3; possibly TRBD1 for D (5 bases). With 5 bases removed from V and 0 bases from J, the gap between germline ends came to 11 bases. CDR1 SGHAT and CDR2 FQNNGV come from the germline V gene. This CDR3 comprises 15 residues. As DNA, the CDR3 is TGTGCCAGCAGCCAGCTCGGGGGCTCTGGAAACACCATATATTTT. This sequence encodes CASSQLGGSGNTIYF. Based on the CDR3 plus reference TRBV11-2 and TRBJ1-3, the full variable domain is EAGVAQSPRYKIIEKRQSVAFWCNPISGHATLYWYQQILGQGPKLLIQFQNNGVVDDSQLPKDRFSAERLKGVDSTLKIQPAKLEDSAVYLCASSQLGGSGNTIYFGEGSWLTVV.

V and J are TRBV11-2 and TRBJ1-5; no firm D call. Trimming took 4 bases from V and 3 from J, leaving 13 bases between them. The CDR3 has 15 residues. In germline, CDR1 is SGHAT, CDR2 FQNNGV. The CDR3 here is CASSSTGRINQPQHF. In nucleotides, the CDR3 is TGTGCCAGCAGCTCTACTGGCAGGATCAATCAGCCCCAGCATTTT.

The chain joins TRBV7-6 to TRBJ2-3; 7 bases fit TRBD1. The CDR3 runs to 15 residues. V was clipped by 2 bases and J by 0 bases; unmatched bases: 2. The V gene's germline CDR1 is SGHVS and CDR2 FNYEAQ. The CDR3 DNA follows: TGTGCCAGCAGCTTATCACAGGGGAGCACAGATACGCAGTATTTT. Its translation: CASSLSQGSTDTQYF.

The gene calls are TRBV27 and TRBJ1-1, with no clear D. From germline, CDR1 is MNHEY and CDR2 SMNVEV (reference sequence). There are 13 residues in the CDR3. Between the trimmed V and J ends, which lost 1 base and 1 base, there was a span of 4 bases. This chain's CDR3 is CASSLFKNTEAFF. In DNA, the CDR3 is TGTGCCAGCAGTTTATTCAAGAACACTGAAGCTTTCTTT.

This clone was recorded only once. The chain has TRBV3-1 (or the pseudogene TRBV3-2) and TRBJ2-7; 15 bases are shared with TRBD2. Germline V gives CDR1 LGHDT, CDR2 YNNKEL (reference sequence). The CDR3 has 16 residues. V trimming: 4 bases; J trimming: 7 bases; junction bases outside the gene matches: 8. The CDR3 reads CASSPGLAGGGREQYF. The DNA for the CDR3 is TGTGCCAGCAGCCCCGGACTAGCGGGAGGGGGGAGGGAGCAGTACTTC.

This clone has a handful of counts. V usage is TRBV7-9 and J usage is TRBJ1-1; TRBD1 aligns across 10 bases. CDR1 is SEHNR, CDR2 FQNEAQ, per germline (reference sequence). The V and J ends lost 3 bases and 5 bases, in that order; junction bases with no gene match: 9. CDR3 length equals 16 residues. For the CDR3, the DNA is TGTGCCAGCAGCTTGGGGACAGGGGCCCTTAGGACTGAAGCTTTCTTT. Translation: CASSLGTGALRTEAFF.

In its sample, this clone was seen a few times. The chain carries TRBV6-4 and TRBJ2-2; tentatively, D is TRBD1 (5 bases). Germline assignment: CDR1 MRHNA and CDR2 SNTAGT. The germline V and J ends were trimmed by 3 bases and 4 bases, with 9 bases remaining between them. The CDR3 contains 14 residues. The DNA of the CDR3 is TGTGCCAGCAGTGAGAGGCAGGGCACCGGGGAGCTGTTTTTT. Protein product: CASSERQGTGELFF.

This chain joins TRBV18 and TRBJ1-3; 8 nucleotides align to TRBD1. CDR1 KGHSH and CDR2 LQKENI come from the germline V gene. The CDR3 spans 15 residues. V was pared by 1 base and J by 3 bases, with 2 bases of the junction left unmatched. For the CDR3, the DNA is TGTGCCAGCTCACCACTGACAGGGGTTGGAAACACCATATATTTT. It specifies CASSPLTGVGNTIYF.

V usage is TRBV7-8 and J usage is TRBJ2-1; TRBD2 agrees at 13 bases. The V gene end was trimmed by 0 bases and the J gene end by 7 bases; junction bases not matched to a gene: 9. Germline V gene sequence: CDR1 SGHVS, CDR2 FQNEAQ. This CDR3 has 18 residues. This chain's CDR3 is CASSLALAGGPGGNEQFF. In nucleotides, the CDR3 is TGTGCCAGCAGCTTAGCACTAGCGGGAGGGCCAGGTGGGAATGAGCAGTTCTTC. The full variable domain, completed using reference TRBV7-8 and TRBJ2-1, is GAGVSQSPRYKVAKRGQDVALRCDPISGHVSLFWYQQALGQGPEFLTYFQNEAQLDKSGLPSDRFFAERPEGSVSTLKIQRTQQEDSAVYLCASSLALAGGPGGNEQFFGPGTRLTVL.